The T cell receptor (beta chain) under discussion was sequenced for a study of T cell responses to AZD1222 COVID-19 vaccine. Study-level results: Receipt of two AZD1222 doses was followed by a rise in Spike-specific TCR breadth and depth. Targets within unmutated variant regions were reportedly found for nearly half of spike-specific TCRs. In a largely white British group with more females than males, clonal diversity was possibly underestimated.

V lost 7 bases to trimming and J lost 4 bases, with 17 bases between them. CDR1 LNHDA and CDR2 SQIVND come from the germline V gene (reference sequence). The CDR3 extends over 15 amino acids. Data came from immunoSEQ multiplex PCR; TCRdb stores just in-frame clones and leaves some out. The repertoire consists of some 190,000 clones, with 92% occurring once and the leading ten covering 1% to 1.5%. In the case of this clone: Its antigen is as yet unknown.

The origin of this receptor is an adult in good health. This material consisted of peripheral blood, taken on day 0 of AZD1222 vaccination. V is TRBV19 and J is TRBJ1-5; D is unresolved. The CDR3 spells CASTPRAVQNQPQHF. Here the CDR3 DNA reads TGTGCCAGTACACCCCGGGCAGTTCAGAATCAGCCCCAGCATTTT.